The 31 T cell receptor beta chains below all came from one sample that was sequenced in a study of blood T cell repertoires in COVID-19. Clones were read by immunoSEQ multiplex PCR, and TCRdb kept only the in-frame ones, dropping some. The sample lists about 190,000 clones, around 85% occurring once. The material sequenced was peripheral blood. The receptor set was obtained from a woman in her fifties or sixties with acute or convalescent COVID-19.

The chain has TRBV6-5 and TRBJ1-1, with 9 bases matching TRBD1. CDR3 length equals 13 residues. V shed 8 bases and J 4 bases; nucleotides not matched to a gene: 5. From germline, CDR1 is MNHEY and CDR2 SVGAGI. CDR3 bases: TGTGCCAGCGCGGGACAGGGTCGCACTGAAGCTTTCTTT. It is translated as CASAGQGRTEAFF.

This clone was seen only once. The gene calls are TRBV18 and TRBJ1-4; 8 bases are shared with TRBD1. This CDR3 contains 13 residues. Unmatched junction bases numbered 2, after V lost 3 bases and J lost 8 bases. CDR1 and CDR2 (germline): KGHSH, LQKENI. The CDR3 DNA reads TGTGCCAGCTCACCGGGGGACAGGGAAAAACTGTTTTTT. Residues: CASSPGDREKLFF.

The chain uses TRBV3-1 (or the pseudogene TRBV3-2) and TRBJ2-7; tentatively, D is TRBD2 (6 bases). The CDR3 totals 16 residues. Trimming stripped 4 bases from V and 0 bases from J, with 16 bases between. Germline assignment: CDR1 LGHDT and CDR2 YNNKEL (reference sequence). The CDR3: CASSPMVSGHSYEQYF. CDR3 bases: TGTGCCAGCAGCCCCATGGTTAGCGGCCACTCCTACGAGCAGTACTTC.

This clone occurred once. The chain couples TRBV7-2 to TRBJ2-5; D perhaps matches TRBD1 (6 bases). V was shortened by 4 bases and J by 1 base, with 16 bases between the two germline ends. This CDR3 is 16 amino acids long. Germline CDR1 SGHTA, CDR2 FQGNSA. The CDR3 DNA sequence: TGTGCCAGCAGCTCACAGGGAAAGGGTGGCCAAGAGACCCAGTACTTC. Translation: CASSSQGKGGQETQYF.

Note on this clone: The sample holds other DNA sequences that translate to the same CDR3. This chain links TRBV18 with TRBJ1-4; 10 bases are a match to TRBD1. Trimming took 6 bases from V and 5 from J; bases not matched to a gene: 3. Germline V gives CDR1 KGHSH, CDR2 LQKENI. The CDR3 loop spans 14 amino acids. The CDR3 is CASSPGQGNEKLFF. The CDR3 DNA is TGTGCCAGCTCGCCGGGACAGGGGAATGAAAAACTGTTTTTT.

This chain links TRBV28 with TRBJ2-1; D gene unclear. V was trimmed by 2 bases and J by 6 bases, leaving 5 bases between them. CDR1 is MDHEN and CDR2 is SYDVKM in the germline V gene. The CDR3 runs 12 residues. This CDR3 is CASSLLRNEQFF. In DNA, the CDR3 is TGTGCCAGCAGTTTACTCCGCAATGAGCAGTTCTTC.

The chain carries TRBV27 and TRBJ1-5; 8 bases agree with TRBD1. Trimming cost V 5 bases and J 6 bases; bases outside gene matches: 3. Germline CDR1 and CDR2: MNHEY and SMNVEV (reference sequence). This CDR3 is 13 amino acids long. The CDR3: CASSETGAQPQHF. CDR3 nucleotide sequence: TGTGCCAGCAGTGAGACAGGGGCTCAGCCCCAGCATTTT.

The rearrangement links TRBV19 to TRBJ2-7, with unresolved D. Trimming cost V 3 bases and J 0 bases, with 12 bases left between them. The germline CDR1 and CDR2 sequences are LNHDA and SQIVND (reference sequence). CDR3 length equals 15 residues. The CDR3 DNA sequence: TGTGCCAGTAGTATTAGTCGGGTGTCCTCCTACGAGCAGTACTTC. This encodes CASSISRVSSYEQYF.

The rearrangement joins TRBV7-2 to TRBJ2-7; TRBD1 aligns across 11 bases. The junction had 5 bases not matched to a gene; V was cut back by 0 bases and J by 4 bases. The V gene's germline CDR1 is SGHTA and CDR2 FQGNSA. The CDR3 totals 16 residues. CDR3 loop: CASSLASGQGAYEQYF. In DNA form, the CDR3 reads TGTGCCAGCAGCTTAGCTTCCGGACAGGGGGCTTACGAGCAGTACTTC.

The CDR3 loop is CTSSQAVLPPGQGYEQYF. The CDR3 DNA reads as TGCACCAGCAGCCAAGCTGTCTTACCCCCGGGACAGGGCTACGAGCAGTACTTC. This rearrangement joins TRBV1 to TRBJ2-7; the table's D call, TRBD1, has no DNA check behind it. TRBV1 is noted as a pseudogene. This CDR3 region has 18 residues.

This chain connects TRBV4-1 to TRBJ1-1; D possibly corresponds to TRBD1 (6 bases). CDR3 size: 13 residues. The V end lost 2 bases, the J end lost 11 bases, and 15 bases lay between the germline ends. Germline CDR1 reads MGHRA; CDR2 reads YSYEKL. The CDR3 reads CASSQIYREGAFF. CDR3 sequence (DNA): TGCGCCAGCAGCCAAATATACAGGGAGGGGGCTTTCTTT.

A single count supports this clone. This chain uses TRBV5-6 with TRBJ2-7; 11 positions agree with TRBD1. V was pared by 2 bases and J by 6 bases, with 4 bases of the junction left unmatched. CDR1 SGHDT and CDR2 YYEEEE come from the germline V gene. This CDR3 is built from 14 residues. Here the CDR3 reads CASSFGQGAGEQYF. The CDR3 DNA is TGTGCCAGCAGCTTCGGACAGGGGGCAGGCGAGCAGTACTTC.

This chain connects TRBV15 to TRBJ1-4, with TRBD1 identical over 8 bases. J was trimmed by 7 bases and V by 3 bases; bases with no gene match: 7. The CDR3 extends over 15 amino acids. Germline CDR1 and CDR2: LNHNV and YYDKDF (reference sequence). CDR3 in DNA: TGTGCCACCAGCAGGGACAGTACAGGGGGTGAAAAACTGTTTTTT. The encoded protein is CATSRDSTGGEKLFF.

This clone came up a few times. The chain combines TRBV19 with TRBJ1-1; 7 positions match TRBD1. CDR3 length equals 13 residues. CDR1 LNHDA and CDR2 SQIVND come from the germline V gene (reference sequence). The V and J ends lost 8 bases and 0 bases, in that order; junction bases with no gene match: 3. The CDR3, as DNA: TGTGCCAGTTGGGACAGATTGAACACTGAAGCTTTCTTT. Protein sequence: CASWDRLNTEAFF. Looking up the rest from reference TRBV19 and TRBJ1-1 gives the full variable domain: DGGITQSPKYLFRKEGQNVTLSCEQNLNHDAMYWYRQDPGQGLRLIYYSQIVNDFQKGDIAEGYSVSREKKESFPLTVTSAQKNPTAFYLCASWDRLNTEAFFGQGTRLTVV.

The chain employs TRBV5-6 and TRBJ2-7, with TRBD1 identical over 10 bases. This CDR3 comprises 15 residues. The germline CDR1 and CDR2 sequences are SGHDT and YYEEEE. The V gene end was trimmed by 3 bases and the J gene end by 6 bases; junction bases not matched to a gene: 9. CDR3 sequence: CASSYPSTGGGEQYF. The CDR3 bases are TGTGCCAGCAGCTACCCATCGACAGGGGGCGGCGAGCAGTACTTC. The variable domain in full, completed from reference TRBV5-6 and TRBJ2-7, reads DAGVTQSPTHLIKTRGQQVTLRCSPKSGHDTVSWYQQALGQGPQFIFQYYEEEERQRGNFPDRFSGHQFPNYSSELNVNALLLGDSALYLCASSYPSTGGGEQYFGPGTRLTVT.

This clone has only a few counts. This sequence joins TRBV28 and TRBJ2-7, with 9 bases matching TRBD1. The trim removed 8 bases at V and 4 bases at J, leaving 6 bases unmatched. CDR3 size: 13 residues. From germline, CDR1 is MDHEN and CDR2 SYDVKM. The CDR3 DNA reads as TGTGCCAGCCAAAGGGACAGGGTTTACGAGCAGTACTTC. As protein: CASQRDRVYEQYF.

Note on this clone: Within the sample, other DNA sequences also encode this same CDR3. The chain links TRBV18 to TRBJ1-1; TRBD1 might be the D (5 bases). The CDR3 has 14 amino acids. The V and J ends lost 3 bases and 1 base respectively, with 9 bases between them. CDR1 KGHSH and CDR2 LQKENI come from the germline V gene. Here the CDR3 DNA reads TGTGCCAGCTCACCGGGGCAGCAGAACACTGAAGCTTTCTTT. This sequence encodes CASSPGQQNTEAFF.

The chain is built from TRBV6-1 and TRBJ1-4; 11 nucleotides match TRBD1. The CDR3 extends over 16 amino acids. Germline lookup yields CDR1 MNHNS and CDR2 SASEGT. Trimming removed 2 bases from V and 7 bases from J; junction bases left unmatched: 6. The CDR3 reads CASSELLGQGAEKLFF. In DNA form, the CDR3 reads TGTGCCAGCAGTGAACTGTTAGGACAGGGGGCTGAAAAACTGTTTTTT.

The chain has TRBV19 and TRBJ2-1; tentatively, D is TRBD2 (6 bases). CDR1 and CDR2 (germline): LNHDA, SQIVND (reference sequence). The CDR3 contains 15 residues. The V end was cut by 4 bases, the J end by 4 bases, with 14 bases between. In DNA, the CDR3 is TGTGCCAGTAGTACAGAGCCGGCGGGGTACAATGAGCAGTTCTTC. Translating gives CASSTEPAGYNEQFF.

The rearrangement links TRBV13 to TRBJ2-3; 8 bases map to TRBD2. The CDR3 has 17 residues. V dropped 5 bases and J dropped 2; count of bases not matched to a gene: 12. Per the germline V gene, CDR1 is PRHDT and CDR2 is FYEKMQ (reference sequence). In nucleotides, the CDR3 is TGTGCCAGCAGCCCCCGGGGGGCGGGAGGACCCACAGATACGCAGTATTTT. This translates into CASSPRGAGGPTDTQYF.

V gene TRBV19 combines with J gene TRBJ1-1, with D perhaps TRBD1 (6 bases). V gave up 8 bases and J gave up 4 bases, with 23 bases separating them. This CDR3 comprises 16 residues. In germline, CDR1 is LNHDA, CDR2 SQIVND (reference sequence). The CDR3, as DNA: TGTGCCAGTCACATCACAGGGCGGCGGGGGAGCACTGAAGCTTTCTTT. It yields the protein CASHITGRRGSTEAFF.

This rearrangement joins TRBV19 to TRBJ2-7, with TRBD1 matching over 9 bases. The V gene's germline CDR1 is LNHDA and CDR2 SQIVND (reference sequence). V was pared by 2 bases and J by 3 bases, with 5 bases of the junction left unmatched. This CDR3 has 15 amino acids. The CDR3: CASSIFGTGNYEQYF. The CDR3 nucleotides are TGTGCCAGTAGTATATTTGGGACAGGGAACTACGAGCAGTACTTC.

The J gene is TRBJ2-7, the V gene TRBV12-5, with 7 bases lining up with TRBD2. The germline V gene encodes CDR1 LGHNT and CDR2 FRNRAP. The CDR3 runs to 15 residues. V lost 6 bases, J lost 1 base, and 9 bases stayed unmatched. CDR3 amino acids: CASGRPGGGSYEQYF. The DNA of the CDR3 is TGTGCTAGTGGCCGCCCAGGCGGGGGTTCCTACGAGCAGTACTTC.

CDR3 in DNA: TGTGCCAGCCTAGACAGGAGAAGGGCAGATACGCAGTATTTT. This translates into CASLDRRRADTQYF. J is TRBJ2-3 and V is TRBV19; D might be TRBD1 (6 bases). Germline values: CDR1 LNHDA, CDR2 SQIVND (reference sequence). The CDR3 covers 14 residues. V was trimmed by 9 bases and J by 4 bases, leaving 17 bases between them.

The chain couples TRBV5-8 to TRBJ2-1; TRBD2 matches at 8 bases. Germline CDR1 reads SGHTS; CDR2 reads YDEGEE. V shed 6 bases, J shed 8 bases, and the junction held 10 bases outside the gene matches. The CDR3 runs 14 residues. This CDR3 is CASTQQRERHEQFF. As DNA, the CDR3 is TGTGCCAGCACGCAGCAGCGGGAGAGGCATGAGCAGTTCTTC. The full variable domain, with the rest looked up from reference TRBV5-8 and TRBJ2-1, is EAGVTQSPTHLIKTRGQQATLRCSPISGHTSVYWYQQALGLGLQFLLWYDEGEERNRGNFPPRFSGRQFPNYSSELNVNALELEDSALYLCASTQQRERHEQFFGPGTRLTVL.

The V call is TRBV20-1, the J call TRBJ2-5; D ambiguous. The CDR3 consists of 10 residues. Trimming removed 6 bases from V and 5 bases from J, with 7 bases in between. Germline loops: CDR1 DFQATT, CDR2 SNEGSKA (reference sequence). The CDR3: CSALRETQYF. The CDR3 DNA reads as TGCAGTGCCTTGCGGGAGACCCAGTACTTC.

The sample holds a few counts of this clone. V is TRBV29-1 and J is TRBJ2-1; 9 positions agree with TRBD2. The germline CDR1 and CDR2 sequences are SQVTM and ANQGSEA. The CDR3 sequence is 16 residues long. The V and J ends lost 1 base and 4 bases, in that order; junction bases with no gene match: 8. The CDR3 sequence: CSVEGGGTSSYNEQFF. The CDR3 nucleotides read TGCAGCGTTGAAGGGGGTGGGACTAGCTCATACAATGAGCAGTTCTTC.

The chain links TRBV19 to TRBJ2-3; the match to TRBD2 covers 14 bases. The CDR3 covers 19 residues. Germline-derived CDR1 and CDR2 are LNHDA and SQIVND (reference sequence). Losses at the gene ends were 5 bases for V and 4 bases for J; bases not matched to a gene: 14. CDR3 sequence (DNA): TGTGCCAGTAGTTCCCAGGGACTAGCGGGAGTAGGGAGTGCAGATACGCAGTATTTT. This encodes CASSSQGLAGVGSADTQYF.

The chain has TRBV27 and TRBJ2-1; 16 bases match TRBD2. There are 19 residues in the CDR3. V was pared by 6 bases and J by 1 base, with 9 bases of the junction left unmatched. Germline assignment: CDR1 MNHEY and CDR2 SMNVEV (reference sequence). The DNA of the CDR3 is TGTGCCAGCAGAGGCCTCGGGACTAGCGGGGGGGGTTCCTACAATGAGCAGTTCTTC. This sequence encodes CASRGLGTSGGGSYNEQFF.

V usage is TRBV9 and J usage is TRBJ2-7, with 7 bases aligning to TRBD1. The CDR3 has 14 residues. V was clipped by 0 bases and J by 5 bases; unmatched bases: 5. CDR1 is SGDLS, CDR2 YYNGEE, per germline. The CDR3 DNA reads TGTGCCAGCAGCGTAGCGACAGGGACCCACGAGCAGTACTTC. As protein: CASSVATGTHEQYF.

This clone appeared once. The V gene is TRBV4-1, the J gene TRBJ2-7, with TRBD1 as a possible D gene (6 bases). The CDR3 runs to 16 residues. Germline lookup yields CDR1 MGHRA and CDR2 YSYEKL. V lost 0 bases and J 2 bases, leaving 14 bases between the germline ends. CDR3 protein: CASSQETGTPTYEQYF. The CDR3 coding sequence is TGCGCCAGCAGCCAAGAGACCGGGACACCGACCTACGAGCAGTACTTC.